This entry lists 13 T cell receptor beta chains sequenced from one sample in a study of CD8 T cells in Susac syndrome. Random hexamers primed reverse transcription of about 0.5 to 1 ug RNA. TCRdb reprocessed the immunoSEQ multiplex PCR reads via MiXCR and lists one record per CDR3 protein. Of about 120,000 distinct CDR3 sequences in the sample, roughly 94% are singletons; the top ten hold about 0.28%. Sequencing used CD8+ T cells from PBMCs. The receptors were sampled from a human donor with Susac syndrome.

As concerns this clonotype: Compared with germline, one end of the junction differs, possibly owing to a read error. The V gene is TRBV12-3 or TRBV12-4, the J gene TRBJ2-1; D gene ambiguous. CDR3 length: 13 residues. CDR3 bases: TGTGCCAGCAGTTTAGACGTGGGCCACAGAGGAATCTTC. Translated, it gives CASSLDVGHRGIF.

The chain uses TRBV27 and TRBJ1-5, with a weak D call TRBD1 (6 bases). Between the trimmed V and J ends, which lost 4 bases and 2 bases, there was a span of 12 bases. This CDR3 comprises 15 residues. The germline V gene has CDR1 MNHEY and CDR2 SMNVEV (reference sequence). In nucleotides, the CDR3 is TGTGCCAGCAGTTCTCGGACAGTAGGCAATCAGCCCCAGCATTTT. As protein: CASSSRTVGNQPQHF.

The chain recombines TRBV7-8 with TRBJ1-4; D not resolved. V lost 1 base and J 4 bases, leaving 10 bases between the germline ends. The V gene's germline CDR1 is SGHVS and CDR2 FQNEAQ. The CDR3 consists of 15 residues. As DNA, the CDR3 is TGTGCCAGCAGCTTAGTTTCCGCCAGTAATGAAAAACTGTTTTTT. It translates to CASSLVSASNEKLFF.

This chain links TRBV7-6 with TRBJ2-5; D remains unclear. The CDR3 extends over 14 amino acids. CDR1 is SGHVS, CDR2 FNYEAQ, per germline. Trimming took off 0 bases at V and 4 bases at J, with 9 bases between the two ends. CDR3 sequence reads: CASSLARLTETQYF. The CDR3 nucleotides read TGTGCCAGCAGCTTAGCAAGGCTAACAGAGACCCAGTACTTC. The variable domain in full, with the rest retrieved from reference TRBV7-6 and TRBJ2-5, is GAGVSQSPRYKVTKRGQDVALRCDPISGHVSLYWYRQALGQGPEFLTYFNYEAQQDKSGLPNDRFSAERPEGSISTLTIQRTEQRDSAMYRCASSLARLTETQYFGPGTRLLVL.

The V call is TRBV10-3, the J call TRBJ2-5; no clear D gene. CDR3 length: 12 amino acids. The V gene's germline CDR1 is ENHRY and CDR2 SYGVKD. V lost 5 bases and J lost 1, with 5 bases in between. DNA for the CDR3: TGTGCCATCAGTCCCGCCCAAGAGACCCAGTACTTC. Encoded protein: CAISPAQETQYF.

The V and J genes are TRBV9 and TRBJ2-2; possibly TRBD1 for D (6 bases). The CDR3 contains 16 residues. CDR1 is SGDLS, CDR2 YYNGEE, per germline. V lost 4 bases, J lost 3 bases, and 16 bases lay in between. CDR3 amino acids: CASSQGQSYDTGELFF. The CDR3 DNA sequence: TGTGCCAGCAGCCAAGGACAGTCCTACGACACCGGGGAGCTGTTTTTT.

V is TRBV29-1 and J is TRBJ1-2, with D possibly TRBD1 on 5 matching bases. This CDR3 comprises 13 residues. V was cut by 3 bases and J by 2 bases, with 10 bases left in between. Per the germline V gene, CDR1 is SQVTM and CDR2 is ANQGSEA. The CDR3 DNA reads TGCAGCGTTGAGGGGGGGGAGAACTATGGCTACACCTTC. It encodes CSVEGGENYGYTF.

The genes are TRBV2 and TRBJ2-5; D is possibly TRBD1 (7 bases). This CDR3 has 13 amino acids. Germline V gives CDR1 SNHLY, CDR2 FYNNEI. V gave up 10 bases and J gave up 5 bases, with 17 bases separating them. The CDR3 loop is CATLTGRSETQYF. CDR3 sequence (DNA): TGTGCCACTCTGACAGGGAGGTCGGAGACCCAGTACTTC.

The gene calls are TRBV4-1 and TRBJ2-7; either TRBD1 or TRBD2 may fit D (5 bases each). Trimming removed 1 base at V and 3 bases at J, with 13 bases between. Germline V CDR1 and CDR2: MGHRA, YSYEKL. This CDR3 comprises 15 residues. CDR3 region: CASSQVVPGSYEQYF. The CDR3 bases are TGCGCCAGCAGCCAAGTTGTTCCAGGGAGCTACGAGCAGTACTTC.

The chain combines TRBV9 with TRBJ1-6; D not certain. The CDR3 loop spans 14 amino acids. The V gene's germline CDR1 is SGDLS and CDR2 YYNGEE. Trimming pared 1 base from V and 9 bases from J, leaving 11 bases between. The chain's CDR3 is CASSVLGMSSPLHF. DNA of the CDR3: TGTGCCAGCAGCGTACTAGGGATGAGTTCACCCCTCCACTTT.

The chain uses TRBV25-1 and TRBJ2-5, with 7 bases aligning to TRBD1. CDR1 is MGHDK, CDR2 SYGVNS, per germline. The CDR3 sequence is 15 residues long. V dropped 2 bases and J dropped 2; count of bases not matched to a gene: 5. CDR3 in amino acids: CASSEGMGQQETQYF. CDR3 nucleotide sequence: TGTGCCAGCAGTGAAGGGATGGGACAGCAAGAGACCCAGTACTTC. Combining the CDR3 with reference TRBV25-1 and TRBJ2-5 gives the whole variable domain EADIYQTPRYLVIGTGKKITLECSQTMGHDKMYWYQQDPGMELHLIHYSYGVNSTEKGDLSSESTVSRIRTEHFPLTLESARPSHTSQYLCASSEGMGQQETQYFGPGTRLLVL.

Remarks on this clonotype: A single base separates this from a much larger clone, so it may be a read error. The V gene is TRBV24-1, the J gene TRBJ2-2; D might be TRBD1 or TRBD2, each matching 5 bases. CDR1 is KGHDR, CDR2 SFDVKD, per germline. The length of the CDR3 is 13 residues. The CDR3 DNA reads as TGTGCCACCTTTGACGGGAACACCGGGGCGCTGTTTTTT. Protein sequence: CATFDGNTGALFF.

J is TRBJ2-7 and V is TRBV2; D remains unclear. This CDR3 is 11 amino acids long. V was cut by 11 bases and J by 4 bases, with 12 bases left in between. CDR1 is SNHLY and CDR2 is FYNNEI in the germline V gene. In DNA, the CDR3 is TGTGCCCAGCATATCCAGTACGAGCAGTACTTC. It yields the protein CAQHIQYEQYF.